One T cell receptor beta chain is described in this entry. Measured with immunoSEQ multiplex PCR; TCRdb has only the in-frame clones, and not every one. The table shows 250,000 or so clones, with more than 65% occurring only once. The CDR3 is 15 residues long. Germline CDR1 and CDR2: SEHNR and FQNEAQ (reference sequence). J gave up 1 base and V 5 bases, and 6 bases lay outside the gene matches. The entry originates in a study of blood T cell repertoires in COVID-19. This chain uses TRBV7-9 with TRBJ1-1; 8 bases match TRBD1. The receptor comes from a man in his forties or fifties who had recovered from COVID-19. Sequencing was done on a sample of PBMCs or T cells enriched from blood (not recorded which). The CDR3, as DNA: TGTGCCAGCAGCACCGGGACAGGAAAGAACACTGAAGCTTTCTTT. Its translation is CASSTGTGKNTEAFF.